This is a list of T cell receptor beta chains from one sample in a study of control samples from healthy donors and cancer patients. The table came from immunoSEQ multiplex PCR; TCRdb's copy has only in-frame clones and leaves some out. The sample includes some 120,000 clones, approximately 90% seen only once; the top ten take more than 2.5%. Sequencing used blood. The receptors originated from a man over 45 in good health. The CDR3 runs from the conserved cysteine through the conserved F or W. A D gene is named only where the DNA matches it firmly. Clone size is not always given. Where it is, it says once, few, many or a class for expanded clones.

>NA|TRBJ1-4|NA|TRBV30
TGTGCCTGGAGTACCGGGCCAACTAATGAAAAACTGTTTTTT
CAWSTGPTNEKLFF
>NA|TRBJ2-7|NA|TRBV12-3/TRBV12-4
TGTGCCAGCAGTTTCGGGACTTGGGACGAGCAGTACTTC
CASSFGTWDEQYF
>NA|TRBJ2-1|NA|TRBV7-3
TGTGCCAGCAGCTTCACAGGGAATGAGCAGTTCTTC
CASSFTGNEQFF
>NA|TRBJ2-3|NA|TRBV29-1
TGCAGCGTTGAATCTAGCACAGATACGCAGTATTTT
CSVESSTDTQYF
>TRBD1|TRBJ2-1|NA|TRBV20-1
TGCAGTGCTAGTGGCAGGGGGCAATACAATGAGCAGTTCTTC
CSASGRGQYNEQFF
>NA|TRBJ1-2|NA|TRBV5-6
TGTGCCAGCAGCTTTAGGATCCAAGGCCACTATGGCTACACCTTC
CASSFRIQGHYGYTF
>TRBD1|TRBJ2-5|NA|TRBV19
TGTGCCAGTAGTAGAGGACAGGGTGTATTGGAGACCCAGTACTTC
CASSRGQGVLETQYF
>NA|TRBJ1-2|NA|TRBV5-4
TGTGCCAGCAGCAGGACAGTGTCCTATGGCTACACCTTC
CASSRTVSYGYTF
>NA|TRBJ1-1|once|TRBV28
TGTGCCAGCAGTACGCCCCGTCAGGGGTTCGGGAACACTGAAGCTTTCTTT
CASSTPRQGFGNTEAFF
>NA|TRBJ1-5|NA|TRBV4-1
TGCGCCAGCAGCTTCCGGGGAAGCAATCAGCCCCAGCATTTT
CASSFRGSNQPQHF